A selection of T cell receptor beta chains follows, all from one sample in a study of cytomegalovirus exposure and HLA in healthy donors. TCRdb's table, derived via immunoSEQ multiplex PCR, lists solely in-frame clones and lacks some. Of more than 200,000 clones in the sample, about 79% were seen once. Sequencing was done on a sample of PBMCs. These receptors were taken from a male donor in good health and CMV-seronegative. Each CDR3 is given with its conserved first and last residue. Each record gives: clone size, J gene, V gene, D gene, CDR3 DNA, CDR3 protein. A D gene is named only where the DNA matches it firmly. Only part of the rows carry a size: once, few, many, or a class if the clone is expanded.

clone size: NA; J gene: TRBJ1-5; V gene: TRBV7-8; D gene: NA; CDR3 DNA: TGTGCCAGCAGCTCATATCAGGGGAGTAGCAATCAGCCCCAGCATTTT; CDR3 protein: CASSSYQGSSNQPQHF
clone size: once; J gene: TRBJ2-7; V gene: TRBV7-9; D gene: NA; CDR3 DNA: TGTGCCAGCAGCCGAATATCGGAGGGCTACGAGCAGTACTTC; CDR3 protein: CASSRISEGYEQYF
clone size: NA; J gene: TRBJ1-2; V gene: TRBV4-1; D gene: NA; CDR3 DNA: TGCGCCAGCAGCCAAGATCCAGGTTTGGACTATGGCTACACCTTC; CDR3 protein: CASSQDPGLDYGYTF
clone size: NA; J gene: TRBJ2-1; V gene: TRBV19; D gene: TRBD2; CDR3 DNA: TGTGCCAGTCGGCGCGGGACTAGCGGGGGGAATGAGCAGTTCTTC; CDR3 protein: CASRRGTSGGNEQFF
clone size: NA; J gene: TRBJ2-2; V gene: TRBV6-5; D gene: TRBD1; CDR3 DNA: TGTGCCAGCAGTTACTCTCCAGACAGGGCCGGGGAGCTGTTTTTT; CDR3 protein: CASSYSPDRAGELFF
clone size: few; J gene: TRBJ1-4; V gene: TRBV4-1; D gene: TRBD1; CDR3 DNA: TGCGCCTCCAGGGGGCAGTTTATGGGAATAAGCGAAAAACTGTTTTTT; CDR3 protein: CASRGQFMGISEKLFF
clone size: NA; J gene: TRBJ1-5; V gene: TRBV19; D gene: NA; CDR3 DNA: TGTGCCAGTAGTATAGTGCCGGGTAGCAATCAGCCCCAGCATTTT; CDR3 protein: CASSIVPGSNQPQHF
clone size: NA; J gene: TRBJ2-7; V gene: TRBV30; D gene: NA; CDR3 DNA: TGTGCCTGGAATCCCGGGACACGGACATCCTACGAGCAGTACTTC; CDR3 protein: CAWNPGTRTSYEQYF
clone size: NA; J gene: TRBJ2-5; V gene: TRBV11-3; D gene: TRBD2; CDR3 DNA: TGTGCCAGCAGCCCAAGCGGGGGGGCCTGGGAGACCCAGTACTTC; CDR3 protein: CASSPSGGAWETQYF
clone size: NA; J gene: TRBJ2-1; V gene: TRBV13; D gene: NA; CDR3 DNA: TGTGCCAGCAGCCGAACAGGGAGACCCTACAATGAGCAGTTCTTC; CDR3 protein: CASSRTGRPYNEQFF
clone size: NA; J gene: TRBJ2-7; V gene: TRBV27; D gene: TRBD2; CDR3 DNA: TGTGCCAGCAGTCGCCCCGGCGGGGGAGCCTACGAGCAGTACTTC; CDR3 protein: CASSRPGGGAYEQYF
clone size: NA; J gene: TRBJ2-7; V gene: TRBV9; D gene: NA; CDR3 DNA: TGTGCCAGCAGCGTAGGTGGCGCTAGCTCCTACGAGCAGTACTTC; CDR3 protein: CASSVGGASSYEQYF
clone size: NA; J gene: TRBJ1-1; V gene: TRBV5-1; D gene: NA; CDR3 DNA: TGCGCCAGCAGCCCGGGGGGGGCGATTCGTTCCACTGAAGCTTTCTTT; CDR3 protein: CASSPGGAIRSTEAFF
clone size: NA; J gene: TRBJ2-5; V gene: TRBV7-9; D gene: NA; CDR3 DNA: TGTGCCAGCAGCTTAGGGGAGCGGGAGACCCAGTACTTC; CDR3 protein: CASSLGERETQYF
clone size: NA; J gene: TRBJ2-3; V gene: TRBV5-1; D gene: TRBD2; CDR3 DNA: TGCGCCAGCAGCGCAGGACTAGCGGGAGATACGCAGTATTTT; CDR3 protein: CASSAGLAGDTQYF
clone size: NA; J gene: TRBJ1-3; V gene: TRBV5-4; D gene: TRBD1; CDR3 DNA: TGTGCCAGCAGCGCGGGACAGGGCTCTGGAAACACCATATATTTT; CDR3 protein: CASSAGQGSGNTIYF
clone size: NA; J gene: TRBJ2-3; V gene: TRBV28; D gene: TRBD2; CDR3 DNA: TGTGCCAGCAGTAAGCCGGGACTAGCGGGGGGCACAGATACGCAGTATTTT; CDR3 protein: CASSKPGLAGGTDTQYF
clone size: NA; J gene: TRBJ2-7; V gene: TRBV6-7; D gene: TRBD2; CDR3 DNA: TGTGCCAGCAGTGGAAGGACTAGCGGGAGTTCCTACGAGCAGTACTTC; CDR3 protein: CASSGRTSGSSYEQYF
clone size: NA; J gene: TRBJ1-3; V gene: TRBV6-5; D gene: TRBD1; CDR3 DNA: TGTGCCAGCAGCTTAACAGGGGTAAACACCATATATTTT; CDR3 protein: CASSLTGVNTIYF
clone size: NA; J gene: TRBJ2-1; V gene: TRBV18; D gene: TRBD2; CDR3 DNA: TGTGCCAGCTCACCAATGGGAGGGTCCTACAATGAGCAGTTCTTC; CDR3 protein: CASSPMGGSYNEQFF
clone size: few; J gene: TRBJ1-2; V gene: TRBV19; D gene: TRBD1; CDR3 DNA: TGTGCCAGTAGTTCTAAGAACAGGGGGCGCGGCTACACCTTC; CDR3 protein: CASSSKNRGRGYTF
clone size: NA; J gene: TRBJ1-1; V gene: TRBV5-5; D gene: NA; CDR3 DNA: TGTGCCAGCAGCTTGGAGCTGAGGTCTGAAGCTTTCTTT; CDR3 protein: CASSLELRSEAFF
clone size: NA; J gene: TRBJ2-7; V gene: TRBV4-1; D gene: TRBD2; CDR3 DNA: TGCGCCAGCAGCCCGGGGACTAGTCGTTCCTACGAGCAGTACTTC; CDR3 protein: CASSPGTSRSYEQYF
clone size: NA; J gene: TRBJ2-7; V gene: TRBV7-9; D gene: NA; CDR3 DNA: TGTTCCAGCAGCTTATTGCCGCGCGGGTCCTACGAGCAGTACTTC; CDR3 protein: CSSSLLPRGSYEQYF
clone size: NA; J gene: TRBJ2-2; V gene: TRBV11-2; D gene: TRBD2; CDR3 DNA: TGTGCCAGCAGCTCAGCGGGGTGGACCGGGGAGCTGTTTTTT; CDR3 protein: CASSSAGWTGELFF
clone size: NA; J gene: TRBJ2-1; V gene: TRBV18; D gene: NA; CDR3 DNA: TGTGCCAGCTCCCCTGGGACTCGCAATGAGCAGTTCTTC; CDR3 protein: CASSPGTRNEQFF
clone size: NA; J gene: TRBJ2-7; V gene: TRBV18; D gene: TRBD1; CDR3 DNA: TGTGCCAGCTCACCGGGACAGACAATCAGGAACGAGCAGTACTTC; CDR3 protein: CASSPGQTIRNEQYF
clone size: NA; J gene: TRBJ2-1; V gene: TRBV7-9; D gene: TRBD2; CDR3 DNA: TGTGCCAGCAGCTTAGACGGGGGGATCGGTGAGCAGTTCTTC; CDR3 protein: CASSLDGGIGEQFF
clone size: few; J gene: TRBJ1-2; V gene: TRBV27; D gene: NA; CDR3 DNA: TGTGCCAGCAGTTTAAGGAGGGAAAACTATGGCTACACCTTC; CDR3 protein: CASSLRRENYGYTF
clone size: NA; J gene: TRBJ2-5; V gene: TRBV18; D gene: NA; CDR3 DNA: TGTGCCAGCTCACCACCGAGTATCCAAGAGACCCAGTACTTC; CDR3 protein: CASSPPSIQETQYF
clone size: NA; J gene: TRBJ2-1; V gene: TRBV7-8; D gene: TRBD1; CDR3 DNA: TGTGCCAGCAGCTTATCCGGGACAGGAGGGTTCGATGAGCAGTTCTTC; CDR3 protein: CASSLSGTGGFDEQFF
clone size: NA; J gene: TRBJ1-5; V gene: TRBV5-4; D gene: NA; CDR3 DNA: TGTGCCAGCAGCTTGCGGGGAGAGGGCAATCAGCCCCAGCATTTT; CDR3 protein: CASSLRGEGNQPQHF
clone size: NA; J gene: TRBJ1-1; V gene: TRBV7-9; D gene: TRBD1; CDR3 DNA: TGTGCCAGCAGCCTAGAACAGGGGGCGGACACTGAAGCTTTCTTT; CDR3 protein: CASSLEQGADTEAFF
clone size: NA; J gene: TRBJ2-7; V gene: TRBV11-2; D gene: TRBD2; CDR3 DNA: TGTGCCAGCAGCCTCACCATTGGGACTAGCAGGAGGATAAACTACGAGCAGTACTTC; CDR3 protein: CASSLTIGTSRRINYEQYF
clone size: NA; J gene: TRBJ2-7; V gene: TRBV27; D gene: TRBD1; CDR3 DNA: TGTGCCAGCAGTTCAGGGACAGGGCCCTACGAGCAGTACTTC; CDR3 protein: CASSSGTGPYEQYF
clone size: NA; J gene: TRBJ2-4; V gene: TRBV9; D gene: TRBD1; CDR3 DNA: TGTGCCAGCAGCGTAGGTCCGAGACAGGGCTTGGGATCAGCCAAAAACATTCAGTACTTC; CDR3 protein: CASSVGPRQGLGSAKNIQYF
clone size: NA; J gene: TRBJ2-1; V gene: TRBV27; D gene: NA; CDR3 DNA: TGTGCCAGCAGTCTGGGAGTGACGAATGAGCAGTTCTTC; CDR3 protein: CASSLGVTNEQFF
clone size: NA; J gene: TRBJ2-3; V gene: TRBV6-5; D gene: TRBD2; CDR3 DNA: TGTGCCAGCACGAGGGCTAGCGGGGGGACAGATACGCAGTATTTT; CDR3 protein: CASTRASGGTDTQYF
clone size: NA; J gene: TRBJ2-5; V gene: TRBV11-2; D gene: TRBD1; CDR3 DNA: TGTGCCAGCAGCCCGACAGGGTGGAGGGAGACCCAGTACTTC; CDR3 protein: CASSPTGWRETQYF
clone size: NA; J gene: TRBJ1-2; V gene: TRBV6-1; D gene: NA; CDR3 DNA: TGTGCCAGCAGTGGAGGGAATGACTATGGCTACACCTTC; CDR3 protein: CASSGGNDYGYTF
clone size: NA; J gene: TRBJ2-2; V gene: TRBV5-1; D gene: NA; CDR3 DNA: TGCGCCAGCAGCTCCGTGGAGGGCGCGTTGAACACCGGGGAGCTGTTTTTT; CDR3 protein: CASSSVEGALNTGELFF
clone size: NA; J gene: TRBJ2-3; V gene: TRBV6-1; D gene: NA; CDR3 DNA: TGTGCCAGCAGTGAAGTCTGGACGGGGGATACGCAGTATTTT; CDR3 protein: CASSEVWTGDTQYF
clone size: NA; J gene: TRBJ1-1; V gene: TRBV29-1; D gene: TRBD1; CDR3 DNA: TGCAGCGTGACCTCGGGACAGATGAACACTGAAGCTTTCTTT; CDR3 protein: CSVTSGQMNTEAFF
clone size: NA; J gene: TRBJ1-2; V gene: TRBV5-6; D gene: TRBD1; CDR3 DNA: TGTGCCAGCAGCACCCGACAGGGGGCTTTTGGCTACACCTTC; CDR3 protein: CASSTRQGAFGYTF
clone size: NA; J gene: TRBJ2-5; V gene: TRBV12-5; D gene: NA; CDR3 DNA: TGTGCTAGTGGTTTGGCCCGGGGGCAAGAGACCCAGTACTTC; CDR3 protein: CASGLARGQETQYF
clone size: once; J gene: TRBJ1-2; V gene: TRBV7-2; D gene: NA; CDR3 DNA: TGTGCCAGCAGCTTAATGGGAGGAGGGAATGCTGGCTACACCTTC; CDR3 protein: CASSLMGGGNAGYTF